Sequencing of this T cell receptor (beta chain) was carried out in a study of beta chain features in type 1 diabetes. Study-wide findings and caveats: Among patients with Type 1 diabetes, TCRB CDR3s were moderately but significantly shorter in every one of the four CD4+ subsets. A greater similarity of naive, central memory and Treg TCRB repertoires was seen among patients than among healthy donors. PCR might show a preference for shorter templates, equally across patients and controls.

V lost 1 base and J 1 base, leaving 10 bases between the germline ends. This CDR3 region has 14 residues. Germline CDR1 SQVTM, CDR2 ANQGSEA. All of the isolated RNA was reverse transcribed, so expressed TCRB transcripts were sequenced. Method: immunoSEQ multiplex PCR; TCRdb's copy keeps in-frame clones and lacks some. The table shows 450,000 to 600,000 clones, with around 30% occurring only once. As to this clone: Its antigen is unknown.

Sequencing input: naive CD4+ T cells from blood. The rearrangement uses TRBV29-1 and TRBJ1-1, with unresolved D. The sequence came from a man between 18 and 29 years old in good health. The CDR3 DNA is TGCAGCGTTGAAGCTTTGTACAGGAACACTGAAGCTTTCTTT. This gives the protein CSVEALYRNTEAFF.